This T cell receptor beta chain derives from a study of shared clonotypes between healthy human individuals. Notes on the study in general: Generally, naive subsets came out with larger estimated richness than memory subsets. In a handful of donors, around 4.8% of naive CD4 clonotypes appeared in common.

CD45RO-negative cells were positively selected for CCR7, leaving out terminally differentiated effector memory CD45RA+ cells. Recent vaccinations or acute infections were absent in the healthy HIV-negative adult donors. The CDR3 sequence is 15 residues long. V shed 1 base and J shed 4 bases, with 13 bases lying between them. Germline V gives CDR1 MNHNS, CDR2 SASEGT. In the source study's methods: ImmunoSEQ output lacked quality scores and full-length reads, limiting matched filtering. Sequenced by immunoSEQ multiplex PCR; TCRdb stores in-frame clones only, minus some. D and trimming were read from the DNA, whereas the V and J calls and clone size are those reported in that table. The sample contains about 2 million clones, approximately 95% of which appear only once. Note on this clone: Its specificity is unknown. Other DNA sequences from this sample encode an identical CDR3 as well.

The V and J genes are TRBV6-1 and TRBJ1-2, with D perhaps matching TRBD1 (6 bases). The origin of this receptor is a man aged 18 to 30 in good health. The source material was naive CD8+ T cells sorted from blood. For the CDR3, the DNA is TGTGCCAGCAGTGAAGGTTCGGGAGGGGGCTATGGCTACACCTTC. As protein: CASSEGSGGGYGYTF.